Presented here are 6 T cell receptor beta chains from one specimen sequenced in a study of T-cell reconstitution after alpha-beta-depleted transplantation in children. Preparation of the TCRbeta library was carried out with unique molecular identifiers. TCRdb independently ran MiXCR on the PCR reads; one entry per CDR3 protein. The table lists roughly 100,000 distinct CDR3 sequences, more than 7% of them singletons. The specimen was PBMCs from the stem cell graft donor, collected from the stem cell graft. These TCRs come from a human donor who donated a stem cell graft to a child with congenital amegakaryocytic thrombocytopenia.

This clonotype is deemed medium-sized. J is TRBJ1-5 and V is TRBV12-3 or TRBV12-4; possible D gene TRBD1, 5 bases. The CDR3 consists of 13 residues. The V gene lost 6 bases and the J gene lost 4 bases, with 10 bases spanning the gap. The CDR3 nucleotides are TGTGCCAGCAGAGGGACGGGGAATCAGCCCCAGCATTTT. Encoded protein: CASRGTGNQPQHF.

This clonotype was observed at least ten times. This chain links TRBV28 with TRBJ2-1; the match to TRBD2 covers 8 bases. Trimming removed 6 bases from V and 9 bases from J; junction bases left unmatched: 7. The CDR3 is 13 amino acids. CDR1 and CDR2 from the germline V gene are MDHEN and SYDVKM. CDR3 in amino acids: CASRPTSVVEQFF. The CDR3 DNA is TGTGCCAGCAGACCGACTAGCGTGGTTGAGCAGTTCTTC.

At least ten counts were recorded for this clonotype. The rearrangement joins TRBV6-2 or TRBV6-3 to TRBJ2-1; D possibly corresponds to TRBD2 (6 bases). Trimming stripped 3 bases from V and 0 bases from J, with 18 bases between. There are 18 residues in the CDR3. CDR1 and CDR2 (germline): MNHEY, SVGEGT. The CDR3 sequence is CASSYKGAGSGSYNEQFF. The DNA of the CDR3 is TGTGCCAGCAGTTATAAAGGCGCGGGGAGTGGCTCCTACAATGAGCAGTTCTTC.

This clonotype occurred many times. This rearrangement joins TRBV20-1 to TRBJ2-1; D remains ambiguous. Germline CDR1 reads DFQATT; CDR2 reads SNEGSKA (reference sequence). The V gene lost 3 bases and the J gene lost 2 bases, with 14 bases spanning the gap. The CDR3 consists of 15 residues. CDR3 loop: CSARGSAVAYNEQFF. CDR3 nucleotides: TGCAGTGCTAGGGGCTCGGCGGTAGCCTACAATGAGCAGTTCTTC.

This clonotype was counted many times. The chain combines TRBV7-2 with TRBJ1-5; D is unclear. This CDR3 spans 16 amino acids. V lost 5 bases and J 1 base, leaving 15 bases between the germline ends. CDR1 is SGHTA, CDR2 FQGNSA, per germline. The CDR3 sequence is CASSPRVISSNQPQHF. Here the CDR3 DNA reads TGTGCCAGCAGCCCCCGTGTAATATCAAGCAATCAGCCCCAGCATTTT.

About this clonotype: A read error is possible here, since a much larger clone lies one base away. The chain joins TRBV20-1 to TRBJ2-3; TRBD2 is a possible D gene (6 bases). The germline V gene encodes CDR1 DFQATT and CDR2 SNEGSKA (reference sequence). The CDR3 length is 17 residues. Here the CDR3 reads CCARPSGGDLSTDTQYF. CDR3 nucleotide sequence: TGCTGTGCTAGGCCTAGTGGCGGGGACCTAAGCACAGATACGCAGTATTTT.